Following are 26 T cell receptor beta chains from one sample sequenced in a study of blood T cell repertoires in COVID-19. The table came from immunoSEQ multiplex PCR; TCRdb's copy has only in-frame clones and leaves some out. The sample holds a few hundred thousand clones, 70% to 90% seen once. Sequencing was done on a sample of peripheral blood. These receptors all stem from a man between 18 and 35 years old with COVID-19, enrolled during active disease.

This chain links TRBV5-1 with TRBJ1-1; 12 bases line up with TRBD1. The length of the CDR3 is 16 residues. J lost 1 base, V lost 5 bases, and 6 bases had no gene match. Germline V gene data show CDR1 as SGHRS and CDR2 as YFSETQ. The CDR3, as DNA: TGCGCCAGCAGTGAGGGGACAGGGGGCTGGAACACTGAAGCTTTCTTT. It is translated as CASSEGTGGWNTEAFF.

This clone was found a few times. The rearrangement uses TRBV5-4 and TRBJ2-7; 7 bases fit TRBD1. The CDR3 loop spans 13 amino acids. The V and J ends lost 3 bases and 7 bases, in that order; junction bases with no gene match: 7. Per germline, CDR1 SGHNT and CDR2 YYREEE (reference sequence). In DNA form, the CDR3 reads TGTGCCAGCAGCTCGGACAGGCTGAGAGAGCAGTACTTC. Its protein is CASSSDRLREQYF. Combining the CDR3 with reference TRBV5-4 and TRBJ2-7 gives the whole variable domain ETGVTQSPTHLIKTRGQQVTLRCSSQSGHNTVSWYQQALGQGPQFIFQYYREEENGRGNFPPRFSGLQFPNYSSELNVNALELDDSALYLCASSSDRLREQYFGPGTRLTVT.

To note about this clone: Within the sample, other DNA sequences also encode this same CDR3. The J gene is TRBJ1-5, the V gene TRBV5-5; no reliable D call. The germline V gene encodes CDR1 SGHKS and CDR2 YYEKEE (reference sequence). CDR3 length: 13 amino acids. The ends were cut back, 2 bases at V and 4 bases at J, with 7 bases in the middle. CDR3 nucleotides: TGTGCCAGCAGCTTCGGCGGAAATCAGCCCCAGCATTTT. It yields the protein CASSFGGNQPQHF.

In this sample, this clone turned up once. The CDR3, as DNA: TGTGCCAGCAGCAAAGAAATAGCGGTGGATGATAATGAGCAGTTCTTC. Residues: CASSKEIAVDDNEQFF. The V call is TRBV21-1, the J call TRBJ2-1; TRBD2, the table's D call, lacks a check against the DNA. TRBV21-1 is shown as a pseudogene. This CDR3 spans 16 amino acids.

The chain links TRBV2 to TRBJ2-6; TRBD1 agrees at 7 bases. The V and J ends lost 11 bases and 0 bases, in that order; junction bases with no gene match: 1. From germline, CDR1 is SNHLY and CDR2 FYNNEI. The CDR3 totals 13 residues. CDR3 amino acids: CADRASGANVLTF. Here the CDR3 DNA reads TGTGCCGACAGGGCCTCTGGGGCCAACGTCCTGACTTTC.

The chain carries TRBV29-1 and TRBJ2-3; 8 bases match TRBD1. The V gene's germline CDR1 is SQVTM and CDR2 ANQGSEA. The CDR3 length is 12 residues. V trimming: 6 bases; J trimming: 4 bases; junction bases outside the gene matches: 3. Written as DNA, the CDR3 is TGCAGCGTAGGACAGGGAGCAGATACGCAGTATTTT. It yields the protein CSVGQGADTQYF.

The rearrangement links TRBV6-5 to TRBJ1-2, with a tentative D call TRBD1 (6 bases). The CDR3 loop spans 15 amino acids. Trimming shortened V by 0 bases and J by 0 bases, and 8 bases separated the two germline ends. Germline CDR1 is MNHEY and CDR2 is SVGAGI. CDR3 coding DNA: TGTGCCAGCAGTTACTCGGACAGCCCTAACTATGGCTACACCTTC. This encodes CASSYSDSPNYGYTF.

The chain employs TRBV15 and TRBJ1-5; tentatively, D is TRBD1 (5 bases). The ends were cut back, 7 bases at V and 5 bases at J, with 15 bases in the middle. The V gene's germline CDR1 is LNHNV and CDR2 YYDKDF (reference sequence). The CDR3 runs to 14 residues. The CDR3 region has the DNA TGTGCCACCACCTCAGGGAGGACTGATCAGCCCCAGCATTTT. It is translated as CATTSGRTDQPQHF.

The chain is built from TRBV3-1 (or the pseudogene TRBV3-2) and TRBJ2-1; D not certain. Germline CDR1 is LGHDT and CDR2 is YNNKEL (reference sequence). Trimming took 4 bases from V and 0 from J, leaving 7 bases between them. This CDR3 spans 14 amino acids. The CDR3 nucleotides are TGTGCCAGCAGCCCAAGCAACTCCTACAATGAGCAGTTCTTC. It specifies CASSPSNSYNEQFF.

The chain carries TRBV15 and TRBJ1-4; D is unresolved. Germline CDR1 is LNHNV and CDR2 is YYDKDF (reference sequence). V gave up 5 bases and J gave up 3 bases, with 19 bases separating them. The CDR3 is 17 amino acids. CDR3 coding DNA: TGTGCCACCAGCCGACGAAAGGCTAGATATGCTAATGAAAAACTGTTTTTT. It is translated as CATSRRKARYANEKLFF.

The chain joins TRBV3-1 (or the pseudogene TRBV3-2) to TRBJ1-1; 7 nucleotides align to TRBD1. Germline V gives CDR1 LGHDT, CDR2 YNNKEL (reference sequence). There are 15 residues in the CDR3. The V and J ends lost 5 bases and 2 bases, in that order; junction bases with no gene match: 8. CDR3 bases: TGTGCCAGCAGCAGTACCGGGACAGCCAACACTGAAGCTTTCTTT. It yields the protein CASSSTGTANTEAFF.

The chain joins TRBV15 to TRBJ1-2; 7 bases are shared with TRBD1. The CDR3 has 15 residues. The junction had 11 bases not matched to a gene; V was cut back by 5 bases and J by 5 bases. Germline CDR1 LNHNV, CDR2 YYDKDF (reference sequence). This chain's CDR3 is CATSETGTVQYGYTF. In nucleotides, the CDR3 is TGTGCCACCAGCGAAACAGGGACAGTTCAATATGGCTACACCTTC.

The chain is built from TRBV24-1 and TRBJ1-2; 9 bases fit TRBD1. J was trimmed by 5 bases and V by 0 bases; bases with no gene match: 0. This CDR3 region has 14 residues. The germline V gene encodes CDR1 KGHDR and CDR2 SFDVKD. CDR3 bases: TGTGCCACCAGTGATTTGGACAGGGGGTATGGCTACACCTTC. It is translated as CATSDLDRGYGYTF.

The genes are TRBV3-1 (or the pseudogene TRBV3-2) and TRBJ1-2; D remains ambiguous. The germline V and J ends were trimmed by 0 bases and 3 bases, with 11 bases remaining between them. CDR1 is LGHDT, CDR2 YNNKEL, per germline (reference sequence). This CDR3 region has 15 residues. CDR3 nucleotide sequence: TGTGCCAGCAGCCAAGATCTTCAGGATTACTATGGCTACACCTTC. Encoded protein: CASSQDLQDYYGYTF.

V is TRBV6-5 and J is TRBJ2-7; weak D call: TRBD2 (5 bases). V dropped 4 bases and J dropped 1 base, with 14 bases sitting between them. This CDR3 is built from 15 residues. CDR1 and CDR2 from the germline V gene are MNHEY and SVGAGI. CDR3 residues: CASSSHGDRSYEQYF. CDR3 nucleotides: TGTGCCAGCAGTTCTCACGGGGATAGGTCCTACGAGCAGTACTTC.

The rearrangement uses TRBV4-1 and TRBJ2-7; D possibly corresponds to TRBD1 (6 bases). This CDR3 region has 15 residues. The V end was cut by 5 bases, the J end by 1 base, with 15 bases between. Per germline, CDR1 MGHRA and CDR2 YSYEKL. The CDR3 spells CASSTARDTSYEQYF. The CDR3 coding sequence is TGCGCCAGCAGCACTGCAAGGGACACTTCCTACGAGCAGTACTTC.

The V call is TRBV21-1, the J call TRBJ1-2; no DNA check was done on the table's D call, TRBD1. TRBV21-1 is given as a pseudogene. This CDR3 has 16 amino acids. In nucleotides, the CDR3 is TGTGCCAGCAGCCTCCCCCGCCAAATAGGGGACTATGGCTACACCTTC. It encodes CASSLPRQIGDYGYTF.

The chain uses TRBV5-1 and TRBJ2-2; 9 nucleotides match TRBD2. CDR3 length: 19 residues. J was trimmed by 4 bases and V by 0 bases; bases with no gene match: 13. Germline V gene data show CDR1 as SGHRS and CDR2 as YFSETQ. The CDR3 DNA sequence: TGCGCCAGCAGCTTGGCCGGGGCTAGCGGGATAACGGGCACCGGGGAGCTGTTTTTT. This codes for CASSLAGASGITGTGELFF. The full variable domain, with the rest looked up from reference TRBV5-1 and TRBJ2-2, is KAGVTQTPRYLIKTRGQQVTLSCSPISGHRSVSWYQQTPGQGLQFLFEYFSETQRNKGNFPGRFSGRQFSNSRSEMNVSTLELGDSALYLCASSLAGASGITGTGELFFGEGSRLTVL.

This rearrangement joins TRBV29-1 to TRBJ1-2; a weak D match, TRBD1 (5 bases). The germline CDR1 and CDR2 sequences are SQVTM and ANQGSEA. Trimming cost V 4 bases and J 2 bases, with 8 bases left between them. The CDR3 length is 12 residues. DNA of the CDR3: TGCAGCGTTGGTGGGGGGAACTATGGCTACACCTTC. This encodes CSVGGGNYGYTF.

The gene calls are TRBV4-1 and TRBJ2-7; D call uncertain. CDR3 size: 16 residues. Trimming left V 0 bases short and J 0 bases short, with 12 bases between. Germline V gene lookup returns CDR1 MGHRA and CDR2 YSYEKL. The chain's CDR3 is CASSQEADPSSYEQYF. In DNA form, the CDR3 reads TGCGCCAGCAGCCAAGAAGCAGATCCTAGCTCCTACGAGCAGTACTTC.

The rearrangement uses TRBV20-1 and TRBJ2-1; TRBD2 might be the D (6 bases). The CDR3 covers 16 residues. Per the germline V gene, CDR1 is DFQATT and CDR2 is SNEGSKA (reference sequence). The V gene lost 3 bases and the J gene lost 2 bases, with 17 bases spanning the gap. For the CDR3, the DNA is TGCAGTGCTAGTTCATACGGGAGAGGCGCCTACAATGAGCAGTTCTTC. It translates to CSASSYGRGAYNEQFF.

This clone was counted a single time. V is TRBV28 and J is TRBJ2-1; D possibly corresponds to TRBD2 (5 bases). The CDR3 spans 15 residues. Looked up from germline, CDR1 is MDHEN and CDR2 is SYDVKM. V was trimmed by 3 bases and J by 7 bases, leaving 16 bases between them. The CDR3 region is CASSLGSSGRNEQFF. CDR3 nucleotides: TGTGCCAGCAGTTTGGGTAGTTCTGGGAGAAATGAGCAGTTCTTC.

The CDR3 coding sequence is TGTGCCAGCAGTTGGGCAGGTGTGGGTCGCACAGATACGCAGTATTTT. Translating it yields CASSWAGVGRTDTQYF. The V call is TRBV6-5, the J call TRBJ2-3; D gene ambiguous. CDR3 length equals 16 residues. Trimming removed 4 bases at V and 1 base at J, with 15 bases between. Germline V lookup: CDR1 MNHEY, CDR2 SVGAGI.

The CDR3 spells CASSRDRGHQPQHF. In nucleotides, the CDR3 is TGCGCCAGCAGCCGGGACAGGGGACACCAGCCCCAGCATTTT. J is TRBJ1-5 and V is TRBV4-1; TRBD1 aligns across 10 bases. J lost 7 bases, V lost 4 bases, and 4 bases had no gene match. This CDR3 spans 14 amino acids. Germline assignment: CDR1 MGHRA and CDR2 YSYEKL.

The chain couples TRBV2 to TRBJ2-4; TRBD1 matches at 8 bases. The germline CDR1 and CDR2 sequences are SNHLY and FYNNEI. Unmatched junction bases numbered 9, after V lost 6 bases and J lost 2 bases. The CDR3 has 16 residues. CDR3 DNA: TGTGCCAGCAGGGTCGAAGGACAGGGTACCAAAAACATTCAGTACTTC. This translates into CASRVEGQGTKNIQYF.

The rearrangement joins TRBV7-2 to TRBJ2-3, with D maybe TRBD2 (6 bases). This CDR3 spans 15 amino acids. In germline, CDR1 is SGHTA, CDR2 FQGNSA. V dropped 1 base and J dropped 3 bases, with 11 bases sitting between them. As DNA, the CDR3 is TGTGCCAGCAGCTTAGTGCGGGGAAGTACAGATACGCAGTATTTT. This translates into CASSLVRGSTDTQYF.